Shown below are 16 T cell receptor beta chains from a single sample sequenced in a study of control samples from healthy donors and cancer patients. Only in-frame clones appear in the TCRdb table, and some are missing; sequencing was by immunoSEQ multiplex PCR. The table lists some 89,000 clones, approximately 86% of them singletons. Sequencing used blood. Receptors were obtained from a man aged 25 to 40 in good health.

The rearrangement links TRBV19 to TRBJ1-5; TRBD1 might be the D (5 bases). The germline V gene encodes CDR1 LNHDA and CDR2 SQIVND (reference sequence). The CDR3 covers 17 residues. With 3 bases removed from V and 4 bases from J, the gap between germline ends came to 19 bases. CDR3 region: CASSIRIGDGGNQPQHF. The CDR3 DNA sequence: TGTGCCAGTAGTATTAGGATTGGGGACGGTGGAAATCAGCCCCAGCATTTT.

The chain uses TRBV7-6 and TRBJ2-3; 8 nucleotides match TRBD1. Germline trimming cut 5 bases from V and 4 bases from J; bases unmatched to any gene: 14. Germline CDR1 reads SGHVS; CDR2 reads FNYEAQ. The CDR3 length is 17 residues. CDR3 bases: TGTGCCAGCAGCCCCCGCACGACAGGGGCTAAACCAGATACGCAGTATTTT. It codes for CASSPRTTGAKPDTQYF.

The chain couples TRBV5-4 to TRBJ1-1; maybe TRBD1 (6 bases). The V gene lost 4 bases and the J gene lost 5 bases, with 9 bases spanning the gap. The CDR3 is 12 amino acids. Germline loops: CDR1 SGHNT, CDR2 YYREEE (reference sequence). The CDR3 is CASSQGGTEAFF. CDR3 bases: TGTGCCAGCAGCCAAGGGGGGACTGAAGCTTTCTTT.

The gene calls are TRBV25-1 and TRBJ1-1; TRBD1 matches at 8 bases. Germline trimming cut 6 bases from V and 5 bases from J; bases unmatched to any gene: 8. The germline V gene encodes CDR1 MGHDK and CDR2 SYGVNS. The CDR3 is 14 residues long. This CDR3 reads CASSPSRGRTEAFF. The CDR3 bases are TGTGCCAGCAGCCCTTCCAGGGGGCGAACTGAAGCTTTCTTT.

The gene calls are TRBV5-4 and TRBJ2-1, with 7 positions matching TRBD2. The V segment lost 4 bases and the J segment 1 base; nucleotides outside the gene matches: 5. Per the germline V gene, CDR1 is SGHNT and CDR2 is YYREEE (reference sequence). CDR3 length: 15 residues. As DNA, the CDR3 is TGTGCCAGCAGCCCGAGCGGGGTTTCCTACAATGAGCAGTTCTTC. Its translation: CASSPSGVSYNEQFF.

The J gene is TRBJ1-2, the V gene TRBV4-2, with D perhaps matching TRBD1 (5 bases). Germline V gene sequence: CDR1 LGHNA, CDR2 YNFKEQ. The CDR3 loop spans 15 amino acids. With 0 bases removed from V and 7 bases from J, the gap between germline ends came to 15 bases. The CDR3 DNA reads TGTGCCAGCAGCCAAGATCGGGGCAGGGACTCTGGCTACACCTTC. Encoded protein: CASSQDRGRDSGYTF.

The CDR3 loop reads CASSLDPGTNEQFF. The CDR3 bases are TGTGCCAGCAGCTTAGATCCAGGTACTAATGAGCAGTTCTTC. The J gene is TRBJ2-1, the V gene TRBV11-2, with D uncertain. The V gene lost 0 bases and the J gene lost 7 bases, with 10 bases spanning the gap. This CDR3 is 14 amino acids long. The V gene's germline CDR1 is SGHAT and CDR2 FQNNGV. Looking up the rest from reference TRBV11-2 and TRBJ2-1 gives the full variable domain: EAGVAQSPRYKIIEKRQSVAFWCNPISGHATLYWYQQILGQGPKLLIQFQNNGVVDDSQLPKDRFSAERLKGVDSTLKIQPAKLEDSAVYLCASSLDPGTNEQFFGPGTRLTVL.

This clone was observed a single time. This chain uses TRBV19 with TRBJ1-5; no clear D. The V end lost 3 bases, the J end lost 2 bases, and 11 bases lay between the germline ends. CDR1 is LNHDA and CDR2 is SQIVND in the germline V gene (reference sequence). The length of the CDR3 is 15 residues. In DNA form, the CDR3 reads TGTGCCAGTAGTATTGCCACTTCGGGCAATCAGCCCCAGCATTTT. Protein product: CASSIATSGNQPQHF.

The V call is TRBV27, the J call TRBJ2-7, with D possibly being TRBD2 (5 bases). V shed 5 bases and J shed 3 bases, with 20 bases lying between them. CDR3 size: 16 residues. Looked up from germline, CDR1 is MNHEY and CDR2 is SMNVEV (reference sequence). CDR3 DNA: TGTGCCAGCAGTATCGAGTCGGGTAGCGCCTACTACGAGCAGTACTTC. It encodes CASSIESGSAYYEQYF.

This clone was counted only a few times. The V gene is TRBV10-3, the J gene TRBJ2-2, with D perhaps matching TRBD2 (5 bases). V lost 8 bases and J 1 base, leaving 17 bases between the germline ends. Germline V CDR1 and CDR2: ENHRY, SYGVKD. There are 16 residues in the CDR3. The CDR3 bases are TGTGCCATCGGCGGGTCTCGGACGGTGAACACCGGGGAGCTGTTTTTT. This gives the protein CAIGGSRTVNTGELFF.

The V call is TRBV2, the J call TRBJ2-2; the match to TRBD2 covers 7 bases. V was clipped by 4 bases and J by 1 base; unmatched bases: 3. The CDR3 spans 15 residues. CDR1 and CDR2 from the germline V gene are SNHLY and FYNNEI. The CDR3 region is CASSVTGGNTGELFF. The CDR3 DNA follows: TGTGCCAGCAGTGTTACGGGGGGGAACACCGGGGAGCTGTTTTTT.

This clone was observed once. V is TRBV20-1 and J is TRBJ1-3; perhaps TRBD1 as D (5 bases). The CDR3 totals 14 residues. Trimming left V 3 bases short and J 4 bases short, with 13 bases between. Germline V gene data show CDR1 as DFQATT and CDR2 as SNEGSKA (reference sequence). The CDR3 nucleotides read TGCAGTGCTAGTCTCTACGGGGGGGGAAACACCATATATTTT. This encodes CSASLYGGGNTIYF.

As concerns this clone: The junction departs from germline at one end; a sequencing error may be responsible. This chain joins TRBV6-1 and TRBJ1-1, with unresolved D. The germline V gene encodes CDR1 MNHNS and CDR2 SASEGT. CDR3 length: 13 residues. The CDR3 sequence: CASSDLGQAPRIF. The DNA for the CDR3 is TGTGCCAGCAGTGATTTAGGGCAGGCGCCTCGAATCTTT.

The chain combines TRBV2 with TRBJ1-1, with D uncertain. The CDR3 has 13 amino acids. Germline CDR1 is SNHLY and CDR2 is FYNNEI. With 5 bases removed from V and 3 bases from J, the gap between germline ends came to 10 bases. This CDR3 is CASSPLVDTEAFF. As DNA, the CDR3 is TGTGCCAGCAGTCCACTTGTGGACACTGAAGCTTTCTTT. Filled out from reference TRBV2 and TRBJ1-1, the complete variable domain reads EPEVTQTPSHQVTQMGQEVILRCVPISNHLYFYWYRQILGQKVEFLVSFYNNEISEKSEIFDDQFSVERPDGSNFTLKIRSTKLEDSAMYFCASSPLVDTEAFFGQGTRLTVV.

V is TRBV7-9 and J is TRBJ1-6; the D is unclear. Germline assignment: CDR1 SEHNR and CDR2 FQNEAQ (reference sequence). CDR3 length: 12 residues. V was cut by 1 base and J by 9 bases, with 4 bases left in between. CDR3 bases: TGTGCCAGCAGCTTAGGGTTTTCACCCCTCCACTTT. Its protein is CASSLGFSPLHF.

This rearrangement joins TRBV10-3 to TRBJ2-7; no reliable D call. The CDR3 spans 12 residues. The germline V gene encodes CDR1 ENHRY and CDR2 SYGVKD. With 8 bases removed from V and 0 bases from J, the gap between germline ends came to 8 bases. CDR3 bases: TGTGCCATCGGTGGCAGCTCCTACGAGCAGTACTTC. It is translated as CAIGGSSYEQYF.